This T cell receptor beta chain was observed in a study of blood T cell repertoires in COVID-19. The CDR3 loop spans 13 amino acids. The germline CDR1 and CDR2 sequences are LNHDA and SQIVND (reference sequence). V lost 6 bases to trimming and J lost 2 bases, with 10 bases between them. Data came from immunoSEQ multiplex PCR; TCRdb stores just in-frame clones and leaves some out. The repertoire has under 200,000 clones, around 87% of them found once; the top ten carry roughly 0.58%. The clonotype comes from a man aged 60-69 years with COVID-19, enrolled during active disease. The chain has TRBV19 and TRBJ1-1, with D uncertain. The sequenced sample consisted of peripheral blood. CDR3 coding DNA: TGTGCCAGTAGGACCCTAGCCAACACTGAAGCTTTCTTT. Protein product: CASRTLANTEAFF.